The T cell receptor beta chain described here comes from a study of blood T cell repertoires in COVID-19. Study-wide context: Sources were T cells, B-cell-depleted T cells, or PBMCs; the material itself was cDNA or gDNA.

The CDR3 contains 15 residues. Trimming took 2 bases from V and 8 from J, leaving 17 bases between them. Germline-derived CDR1 and CDR2 are SGHKS and YYEKEE (reference sequence). Original handling: How many nucleated cells were present was estimated from reference gene primer amplification. TCRdb's copy holds only in-frame clones and misses some; the assay was immunoSEQ multiplex PCR. V and J calls and clone size are as listed in that table; D and trimming were resolved from the DNA. The table includes about 72,000 clones, 82% detected once. Input material: peripheral blood. The receptor comes from a man in his sixties with acute or convalescent COVID-19. The rearrangement uses TRBV5-5 and TRBJ2-1; perhaps TRBD2 as D (6 bases). The DNA for the CDR3 is TGTGCCAGCAGCTTTAGCTGGGGGGAAGGCTATGAGCAGTTCTTC. As protein: CASSFSWGEGYEQFF.